Detailed here is one TCR beta chain. Authors' processing steps: Reference gene primer amplification in the assay estimated nucleated cell counts. Libraries were prepared by immunoSEQ multiplex PCR; TCRdb keeps only in-frame clonotypes and omits some of them. That table is the source of V, J and clone size, and D and trimming were worked out from the DNA. The sample gives around 100,000 clones, 89% of which show up once; approximately 17% is in the top ten. This sample was taken from a study of blood T cell repertoires in COVID-19. Whole-study context: Spain, Italy and the United States supplied samples that represented acute and convalescent COVID-19. In each case, the material was cDNA or gDNA derived from T cells, B-cell-depleted T cells, or PBMCs.

This CDR3 is 15 amino acids long. Trimming cost V 0 bases and J 3 bases, with 11 bases left between them. Germline lookup yields CDR1 LGHDT and CDR2 YNNKEL (reference sequence). The origin of this receptor is a woman of 80 years or more in a cohort sampled during active COVID-19. The sequenced sample was peripheral blood. The rearrangement links TRBV3-1 (or the pseudogene TRBV3-2) to TRBJ1-2; D gene unclear. This CDR3 reads CASSQELQFDYGYTF. The CDR3 region has the DNA TGTGCCAGCAGCCAAGAATTACAGTTCGACTATGGCTACACCTTC.